What follows are 27 T cell receptor beta chains derived from one specimen sequenced in a study of T cell responses to AZD1222 COVID-19 vaccine (dated by TCRdb to the early 2020s). The library was made by the immunoSEQ multiplex PCR assay. TCRdb re-hosts the immuneACCESS table, in-frame sequences only. Its copies lack some clones; in the studies checked, an unresolved V gene accounts for under half of them, and the cause for the rest is not known. For this sample there are some 130,000 clones; about nine tenths appear just once. The top ten constitute 6.9% of the sample. The time point label for this specimen denotes: baseline before first vaccination. Source: peripheral blood, taken on day 0 of AZD1222 vaccination. These receptors were taken from an adult in good health.

This rearrangement joins TRBV7-9 to TRBJ2-3; D tentatively reads TRBD1 or TRBD2 (5 bases each). Trimming left V 5 bases short and J 6 bases short, with 30 bases between. This CDR3 is 19 amino acids long. Germline V gene lookup returns CDR1 SEHNR and CDR2 FQNEAQ (reference sequence). In nucleotides, the CDR3 is TGTGCCAGCAGCCCCAGAACTGGGAACCGGGACGGGCTGTTGGATACGCAGTATTTT. Translating gives CASSPRTGNRDGLLDTQYF.

The V and J genes are TRBV3-1 (or the pseudogene TRBV3-2) and TRBJ1-2; D remains ambiguous. Germline assignment: CDR1 LGHDT and CDR2 YNNKEL (reference sequence). The CDR3 length is 13 residues. The germline V and J ends were trimmed by 4 bases and 2 bases, with 8 bases remaining between them. DNA of the CDR3: TGTGCCAGCAGCCCGACGGGAAACTATGGCTACACCTTC. Protein: CASSPTGNYGYTF.

This chain links TRBV5-4 with TRBJ2-2; the match to TRBD2 covers 11 bases. Germline CDR1 is SGHNT and CDR2 is YYREEE (reference sequence). Trimming cost V 0 bases and J 3 bases; bases outside gene matches: 1. CDR3 size: 16 residues. CDR3 nucleotide sequence: TGTGCCAGCAGCTTGGCTAGCGGGGGGTACACCGGGGAGCTGTTTTTT. This translates into CASSLASGGYTGELFF.

Only a few counts were recorded for this clone. J is TRBJ2-7 and V is TRBV4-1; D might be TRBD2 (5 bases). V dropped 4 bases and J dropped 4 bases, with 20 bases sitting between them. CDR3 length equals 16 residues. CDR1 MGHRA and CDR2 YSYEKL come from the germline V gene. CDR3 DNA: TGCGCCAGCAGCCTCGGCCGGGGTCGGGAATCGTACGAGCAGTACTTC. It specifies CASSLGRGRESYEQYF.

The chain is built from TRBV10-1 and TRBJ2-7; 9 bases map to TRBD1. The CDR3 consists of 12 residues. CDR1 is WNHNN, CDR2 SYGVQD, per germline (reference sequence). The junction had 2 bases not matched to a gene; V was cut back by 8 bases and J by 3 bases. CDR3 DNA sequence: TGCGCCAGCGCGGACAGGGGCTACGAGCAGTACTTC. Translation: CASADRGYEQYF.

V gene TRBV19 combines with J gene TRBJ1-5, with D maybe TRBD1 (5 bases). CDR1 is LNHDA, CDR2 SQIVND, per germline (reference sequence). The CDR3 loop spans 16 amino acids. The V gene lost 7 bases and the J gene lost 2 bases, with 18 bases spanning the gap. CDR3 region: CASTGAGGIGNQPQHF. For the CDR3, the DNA is TGTGCCAGTACCGGGGCTGGGGGTATAGGCAATCAGCCCCAGCATTTT.

DNA of the CDR3: TGTGCCAGCAGCTTCGGCCTTGGCGGCAATCAGCCCCAGCATTTT. It is translated as CASSFGLGGNQPQHF. The gene calls are TRBV5-8 and TRBJ1-5; the D is unclear. Trimming removed 2 bases at V and 2 bases at J, with 11 bases between. The CDR3 totals 15 residues. Germline CDR1 SGHTS, CDR2 YDEGEE.

This clone was observed a single time. This rearrangement joins TRBV7-3 to TRBJ1-3; 9 bases are shared with TRBD1. J gave up 4 bases and V 1 base, and 2 bases lay outside the gene matches. This CDR3 region has 15 residues. Per the germline V gene, CDR1 is SGHTA and CDR2 is FQGTGA. DNA for the CDR3: TGTGCCAGCAGCTTAAGTGGGACAGGGGGAAACACCATATATTTT. It is translated as CASSLSGTGGNTIYF.

V is TRBV7-9 and J is TRBJ1-2, with 9 nucleotides matching TRBD1. V dropped 0 bases and J dropped 4; count of bases not matched to a gene: 6. CDR3 length: 16 residues. CDR1 and CDR2 (germline): SEHNR, FQNEAQ (reference sequence). CDR3 amino acids: CASSLAGTGSVYGYTF. DNA for the CDR3: TGTGCCAGCAGCTTAGCTGGGACAGGGTCCGTCTATGGCTACACCTTC.

The chain is built from TRBV6-5 and TRBJ2-1; 8 nucleotides agree with TRBD1. CDR1 and CDR2 (germline): MNHEY, SVGAGI. The CDR3 runs 16 residues. Losses at the gene ends were 4 bases for V and 5 bases for J; bases not matched to a gene: 10. The CDR3 DNA follows: TGTGCCAGCAGTTCCAAAGACAGGGGTGTTGACAATGAGCAGTTCTTC. Residues: CASSSKDRGVDNEQFF.

The V gene is TRBV7-8, the J gene TRBJ2-3, with D maybe TRBD1 (6 bases). This CDR3 region has 14 residues. Deletions cut 5 bases from V and 2 bases from J, with 11 bases between. The V gene's germline CDR1 is SGHVS and CDR2 FQNEAQ. CDR3 DNA sequence: TGTGCCAGCAGCCCAGACAGGAACACAGATACGCAGTATTTT. This translates into CASSPDRNTDTQYF. The whole variable domain, filled in from reference TRBV7-8 and TRBJ2-3, reads GAGVSQSPRYKVAKRGQDVALRCDPISGHVSLFWYQQALGQGPEFLTYFQNEAQLDKSGLPSDRFFAERPEGSVSTLKIQRTQQEDSAVYLCASSPDRNTDTQYFGPGTRLTVL.

This sequence joins TRBV10-3 and TRBJ1-2, with D unclear. Per germline, CDR1 ENHRY and CDR2 SYGVKD. CDR3 length equals 13 residues. V lost 2 bases to trimming and J lost 2 bases, with 6 bases between them. The DNA for the CDR3 is TGTGCCATCAGTGAGGGAGCAAACTATGGCTACACCTTC. Its protein product is CAISEGANYGYTF.

The chain is built from TRBV2 and TRBJ1-2; D is unresolved. Per the germline V gene, CDR1 is SNHLY and CDR2 is FYNNEI. This CDR3 region has 11 residues. Deletions cut 8 bases from V and 2 bases from J, with 6 bases between. CDR3 region: CASSLNYGYTF. The CDR3 bases are TGTGCCAGCTCTTTAAACTATGGCTACACCTTC. The whole variable domain, filled in from reference TRBV2 and TRBJ1-2, reads EPEVTQTPSHQVTQMGQEVILRCVPISNHLYFYWYRQILGQKVEFLVSFYNNEISEKSEIFDDQFSVERPDGSNFTLKIRSTKLEDSAMYFCASSLNYGYTFGSGTRLTVV.

The chain joins TRBV9 to TRBJ1-5; D is undetermined. The length of the CDR3 is 15 residues. Germline CDR1 reads SGDLS; CDR2 reads YYNGEE. The ends were cut back, 0 bases at V and 0 bases at J, with 7 bases in the middle. CDR3 amino acids: CASSVDRDSNQPQHF. In DNA, the CDR3 is TGTGCCAGCAGCGTAGATCGGGATAGCAATCAGCCCCAGCATTTT.

This clone is a singleton in its sample. This rearrangement joins TRBV30 to TRBJ1-1; D is unresolved. Trimming removed 3 bases from V and 2 bases from J, with 7 bases in between. This CDR3 spans 12 amino acids. Germline V gene data show CDR1 as GTSNPN and CDR2 as SVGIG (reference sequence). The CDR3 loop reads CAWREGNTEAFF. Here the CDR3 DNA reads TGTGCCTGGAGAGAAGGAAACACTGAAGCTTTCTTT.

Only a few counts were recorded for this clone. The chain has TRBV7-9 and TRBJ2-2; D is ambiguous. The CDR3 runs to 15 residues. Trimming removed 1 base from V and 7 bases from J, with 13 bases in between. The germline CDR1 and CDR2 sequences are SEHNR and FQNEAQ (reference sequence). CDR3: CASSLGKPHYGELFF. The CDR3 DNA reads TGTGCCAGCAGCTTAGGAAAGCCTCATTACGGGGAGCTGTTTTTT.

This clone appeared once. J is TRBJ2-3 and V is TRBV7-2; D uncertain. Germline V lookup: CDR1 SGHTA, CDR2 FQGNSA. This CDR3 has 14 amino acids. V was shortened by 4 bases and J by 4 bases, with 12 bases between the two germline ends. CDR3 sequence (DNA): TGTGCCAGCAGCTATAAGCTAGTTGCAGATACGCAGTATTTT. The encoded protein is CASSYKLVADTQYF.

The gene calls are TRBV15 and TRBJ2-1; 7 bases map to TRBD2. Germline V lookup: CDR1 LNHNV, CDR2 YYDKDF (reference sequence). Unmatched junction bases numbered 1, after V lost 4 bases and J lost 4 bases. The CDR3 length is 13 residues. CDR3 in DNA: TGTGCCACCAGCAAAGCGGGGTACAATGAGCAGTTCTTC. Amino acids: CATSKAGYNEQFF.

The chain carries TRBV4-2 and TRBJ2-2, with D maybe TRBD2 (5 bases). Trimming took 4 bases from V and 1 from J, leaving 7 bases between them. Germline V gene lookup returns CDR1 LGHNA and CDR2 YNFKEQ. The CDR3 totals 14 residues. The CDR3 protein is CASSPDWNTGELFF. DNA of the CDR3: TGTGCCAGCAGCCCGGACTGGAACACCGGGGAGCTGTTTTTT.

V usage is TRBV28 and J usage is TRBJ2-3; 8 bases match TRBD1. Germline V CDR1 and CDR2: MDHEN, SYDVKM. V trimming: 3 bases; J trimming: 2 bases; junction bases outside the gene matches: 4. The CDR3 contains 15 residues. This CDR3 reads CASSFVTGDTDTQYF. For the CDR3, the DNA is TGTGCCAGCAGTTTCGTGACAGGGGACACAGATACGCAGTATTTT.

This rearrangement joins TRBV7-9 to TRBJ2-1; 15 bases map to TRBD2. V dropped 5 bases and J dropped 10; count of bases not matched to a gene: 3. The CDR3 is 14 amino acids. CDR1 is SEHNR, CDR2 FQNEAQ, per germline (reference sequence). The CDR3 is CASSPGLAGGEQFF. In DNA form, the CDR3 reads TGTGCCAGCAGCCCTGGACTAGCGGGGGGGGAGCAGTTCTTC.

The rearrangement links TRBV11-2 to TRBJ1-2, with TRBD1 matching 8 bases. Germline-derived CDR1 and CDR2 are SGHAT and FQNNGV. The CDR3 totals 15 residues. Germline trimming cut 4 bases from V and 13 bases from J; bases unmatched to any gene: 17. The CDR3 protein is CASSSEVVGQGGGTF. The CDR3 DNA reads as TGTGCCAGCAGCTCAGAGGTCGTAGGACAGGGAGGGGGCACCTTC.

The V and J genes are TRBV30 and TRBJ2-7; tentative D call: TRBD1 (6 bases). Germline assignment: CDR1 GTSNPN and CDR2 SVGIG (reference sequence). Trimming pared 0 bases from V and 6 bases from J, leaving 9 bases between. This CDR3 region has 12 residues. This CDR3 reads CAWSVKQGEQYF. The CDR3 DNA is TGTGCCTGGAGTGTAAAACAGGGCGAGCAGTACTTC.

This chain links TRBV9 with TRBJ1-1; 7 nucleotides line up with TRBD1. After removal of 2 bases from V and 0 bases from J, the junction contained 7 bases not matched to a gene. The CDR3 spans 16 residues. Germline V lookup: CDR1 SGDLS, CDR2 YYNGEE. CDR3 in DNA: TGTGCCAGCAGCGTGGGGCCGACAGGGCTGAACACTGAAGCTTTCTTT. Its translation: CASSVGPTGLNTEAFF.

The genes are TRBV28 and TRBJ1-2; D perhaps matches TRBD1 (6 bases). This CDR3 has 13 residues. V was clipped by 8 bases and J by 4 bases, with 14 bases between them. Germline lookup yields CDR1 MDHEN and CDR2 SYDVKM. The CDR3 here is CASGGGSGYGYTF. CDR3 DNA sequence: TGTGCCAGCGGAGGGGGGTCTGGCTATGGCTACACCTTC.

The V call is TRBV12-3 or TRBV12-4, the J call TRBJ1-2; D may be TRBD1 (5 bases). CDR3 length: 13 amino acids. V was shortened by 3 bases and J by 6 bases, with 11 bases between the two germline ends. The CDR3 protein is CASSFRQGHGYTF. Written as DNA, the CDR3 is TGTGCCAGCAGTTTTCGGCAGGGCCATGGCTACACCTTC.

The V and J genes are TRBV9 and TRBJ2-7, with D uncertain. The CDR3 has 14 residues. Trimming took off 0 bases at V and 4 bases at J, with 11 bases between the two ends. Germline-derived CDR1 and CDR2 are SGDLS and YYNGEE. This CDR3 is CASSVVAQPYEQYF. The CDR3 nucleotides are TGTGCCAGCAGCGTAGTGGCCCAGCCGTACGAGCAGTACTTC.